This TCR beta chain was recovered during a study of OX40 agonist ivuxolimab in advanced cancers. Study-level results: Circulating CD4+ and CD8+ T cells showed clonal expansion by week 6 at 0.1 to 3.0 mg/kg.

The sampling schedule covered blood at baseline, cycle 4 day 1, and cycle 7 day 1. V lost 4 bases and J lost 4; bases outside the gene matches: 8. Per the germline V gene, CDR1 is MNHEY and CDR2 is SMNVEV (reference sequence). The CDR3 runs to 15 residues. Measured with immunoSEQ multiplex PCR; TCRdb has only the in-frame clones, and not every one. The table includes 45,000 to 75,000 clones, approximately 83% detected once. The sample holds a few counts of this clone. Its antigen is currently unknown. The clonotype originates from an adult with an advanced solid tumor such as melanoma, head and neck, liver or kidney cancer. Specimen: CD4+ or CD8+ T cells sorted from blood, collected in a trial of the OX40 agonist ivuxolimab. The V and J genes are TRBV27 and TRBJ1-2, with 8 bases identical to TRBD1. The CDR3 is CASSSPRTGLYGYTF. DNA for the CDR3: TGTGCCAGCAGTTCACCTAGGACAGGGCTCTATGGCTACACCTTC.